A selection of T cell receptor beta chains follows, all from one sample in a study of CD8 T cells in Susac syndrome. TCRdb fed the immunoSEQ multiplex PCR reads into MiXCR, producing one record per CDR3 protein. Here the sample spans about 180,000 distinct CDR3 sequences, around 95% being singletons. Material: CD4+ T cells from PBMCs. The receptors were sampled from a human donor with multiple sclerosis. Both conserved end residues are part of each CDR3. D genes are given only for firm matches. The size entry is marked missing in some rows and otherwise reads once, few, many or a size class.

cdr3_nt cdr3_aa v_call cdr3_length clone_size j_call d_call
TGTGCCAGCAGCCAAAAGGAGAGAGACACCGGGGAGCTGTTTTTT CASSQKERDTGELFF TRBV4-2 15 . TRBJ2-2 .
TGTGCCAGCAGGTTTACAGGGTACAATGAGCAGTTCTTC CASRFTGYNEQFF TRBV7-8 13 . TRBJ2-1 .
TGTGCCTGGAGTTTCACTAGCGGAACCGAGCAGTTCTTC CAWSFTSGTEQFF TRBV30 13 . TRBJ2-1 TRBD2
TGCAGCGTTTCCGTAACACATGGCTACACCTTC CSVSVTHGYTF TRBV29-1 11 few TRBJ1-2 .
TGTGCCAGCAGCCAAGATCTAGGGCGGTTCGACACTGAAGCTTTCTTT CASSQDLGRFDTEAFF TRBV3-1 16 . TRBJ1-1 .
TGTGCCTGGAGTGTAAGACGGGGTATAGAGCTGTTTTTT CAWSVRRGIELFF TRBV30 13 . TRBJ2-2 .
TGTGCCAGCAGCCTCCGACAGCGGCTTGAGTTTGAGACCCAGTACTTC CASSLRQRLEFETQYF TRBV3-1 16 . TRBJ2-5 .
TGTGCCAGCAGCCAAGAACGACCGACCGAGGACAGGGACAAGGAGACCCAGTACTTC CASSQERPTEDRDKETQYF TRBV4-2 19 . TRBJ2-5 TRBD1
TGTGCCAGCAGCCAAGAGATCGGGGCGGGACTAGCGGGCACAGATACGCAGTATTTT CASSQEIGAGLAGTDTQYF TRBV3-1 19 . TRBJ2-3 TRBD2
TGTGCCAGCAGCCAACCTACTACAGGTCCCGGGGAGCTGTTTTTT CASSQPTTGPGELFF TRBV4-2 15 . TRBJ2-2 .
TGTGCCAGCAGCCAAGATCTGACAGGCCAAACCGGAGCTTTCTTT CASSQDLTGQTGAFF TRBV4-2 15 few TRBJ1-1 .
TGTGCCACCAGTGAGGGGGACCGTCTTGGGTCTGAAGCTTTCTTT CATSEGDRLGSEAFF TRBV24-1 15 . TRBJ1-1 .
TGTGCCAGCAACCAACGATATGGCTACACCTTC CASNQRYGYTF TRBV28 11 . TRBJ1-2 .
TGTGCCTGGAGTACGGGACTAGCGGGGGGGAGCTCCTACAATGAGCAGTTCTTC CAWSTGLAGGSSYNEQFF TRBV30 18 . TRBJ2-1 TRBD2
TGTGCCAGCAGCCCGGGACTAGCGGGGGGCCGGACCTTCTTC CASSPGLAGGRTFF TRBV3-1 14 . TRBJ2-1 TRBD2
TGCAGCGTTGCGGGGGCGAGTGAAAAACTGTTTTTT CSVAGASEKLFF TRBV29-1 12 . TRBJ1-4 .
TGTGCCAACGGAAATACAGGGGTTGGCTACACCTTC CANGNTGVGYTF TRBV2 12 . TRBJ1-2 TRBD1
TGTGCCAGCAGCCAGACAGGGTTCGACGACTATGGCTACACCTTC CASSQTGFDDYGYTF TRBV4-2 15 . TRBJ1-2 TRBD1
TGTGCCTGGAGTTCCCTGGGGGGGCGCTATGGCTACACCTTC CAWSSLGGRYGYTF TRBV30 14 . TRBJ1-2 .
TGCAGTGCCTTCGACAGGGCAAATCAGCCCCAGCATTTT CSAFDRANQPQHF TRBV20-1 13 . TRBJ1-5 TRBD1
TGTGCTAGCCGCCCAGCCAGACGTGAAAAACTGTTTTTT CASRPARREKLFF TRBV11-2 13 once TRBJ1-4 .
TGTGCCAGCAGTGATGCACACAGTCTCGACACCGGGGAGCTGTTTTTT CASSDAHSLDTGELFF TRBV25-1 16 . TRBJ2-2 .
TGTGCCAGCAATTCAGAGAGAAACTATGGCTACACCTTC CASNSERNYGYTF TRBV6-5 13 . TRBJ1-2 .
TGCGCCAGCAACCCTTATCAACCCGGGACAGGAGGCACAGATACGCAGTATTTT CASNPYQPGTGGTDTQYF TRBV5-1 18 . TRBJ2-3 TRBD1
TGCAGTGCTGAAGGGTCTTCGGAGACCCAGTACTTC CSAEGSSETQYF TRBV20-1 12 . TRBJ2-5 .
TGTGCCAGCCGACTAGCGGGGGGCACAGATACGCAGTATTTT CASRLAGGTDTQYF TRBV12-3/TRBV12-4 14 . TRBJ2-3 TRBD2
TGTGCCACCAGTGACACCGCGGTCCCGGGGAATGAGCAGTTCTTC CATSDTAVPGNEQFF TRBV24-1 15 . TRBJ2-1 .
TGTGCCAGCAATCCCGGGACAGGGGGGTCCTACAATGAGCAGTTCTTC CASNPGTGGSYNEQFF TRBV3-1 16 . TRBJ2-1 TRBD1
TGTGCCAGCTCACTTGTGAGACAGGGAGACGAGCAGTACTTC CASSLVRQGDEQYF TRBV18 14 . TRBJ2-7 TRBD1
TGTGCCAGCAGCGACCAGGTAATTGGCAATCAGCCCCAGCATTTT CASSDQVIGNQPQHF TRBV6-2/TRBV6-3 15 . TRBJ1-5 .
TGTGCCTCGCAGGAGACAGGAACGACGTCGGGGCCCCAGCATTTT CASQETGTTSGPQHF TRBV30 15 . TRBJ1-5 .
TGTGCCAGCACCGGGGACGTCCCCCCTGAAGCTTTCTTT CASTGDVPPEAFF TRBV6-6 13 . TRBJ1-1 .
TGTGCCAGCAGTGAGCGGGATTTTAATCAGCCCCAGCATTTT CASSERDFNQPQHF TRBV12-3/TRBV12-4 14 . TRBJ1-5 .
TGTGCCAGCAGCTTAAAAGGGCCCCAGCATTTT CASSLKGPQHF TRBV7-2 11 . TRBJ1-5 .
TGTGCCAGCAGCTTAAATCCAAGCCCCAATGAGCAGTTCTTC CASSLNPSPNEQFF TRBV7-7 14 . TRBJ2-1 .
TGTGCCAGCAGGGGGACTAGCGGGCTGAACACCGGGGAGCTGTTTTTT CASRGTSGLNTGELFF TRBV6-1 16 . TRBJ2-2 TRBD2
TGTGCCAGCAGTAGACTAGCGGGGGGTTACGAGCAGTACTTC CASSRLAGGYEQYF TRBV12-3/TRBV12-4 14 . TRBJ2-7 TRBD2
TGTGCCTGGAGCCGGGGAGGGGGTTCCGGAGAGACCCAGTACTTC CAWSRGGGSGETQYF TRBV30 15 . TRBJ2-5 .
TGTGCCAGCAGCTTCGATATTCTGACTAGCGAGACCCAGTACTTC CASSFDILTSETQYF TRBV7-9 15 . TRBJ2-5 TRBD2
TGTGCCAGCAGCCAGTTGGGACAGGTCTCTGGAAACACCATATATTTT CASSQLGQVSGNTIYF TRBV4-2 16 . TRBJ1-3 TRBD1
TGTGCCAGCAGTCTTAGACAGGGCCCACAAGAGACCCAGTACTTC CASSLRQGPQETQYF TRBV12-3/TRBV12-4 15 . TRBJ2-5 TRBD1
TGTGCCAGCAGCCAAAGAGACAGGTTTAGCGCGGTCTATGAGCAGTTCTTC CASSQRDRFSAVYEQFF TRBV3-1 17 . TRBJ2-1 .
TGTGCCAGCAGCACCCCAGAGGGACCATCGCCCGACGAGCAGTACTTC CASSTPEGPSPDEQYF TRBV11-3 16 . TRBJ2-7 .
TGTGCCAGCAGCTCCCGAGGAGGGGGCGTGGACGAGCAGTACTTC CASSSRGGGVDEQYF TRBV7-3 15 . TRBJ2-7 .
TGTGCCAGCAGCTTAGCCACAGGGGCTAATTCACCCCTCCACTTT CASSLATGANSPLHF TRBV7-2 15 . TRBJ1-6 TRBD1
TGCAGTCCCACCAGCGACGGCTATGGCTACACCTTC CSPTSDGYGYTF TRBV20-1 12 . TRBJ1-2 .
TGCAGTGCAAGACAGGGGGCAAGGGAAAAACTGTTTTTT CSARQGAREKLFF TRBV20-1 13 . TRBJ1-4 TRBD1
TGTGCCAGCAGTATCACCAGGGCACCGTGGGGAAACACCATATATTTT CASSITRAPWGNTIYF TRBV6-1 16 . TRBJ1-3 .
TGCGCCAGCAGCCAAGAGCCCCGATCCTACGAGCAGTACTTC CASSQEPRSYEQYF TRBV4-3 14 few TRBJ2-7 .
TGCGCCAGCAGCCTACACAGGGAATCATCTGGCGAGCAGTACTTC CASSLHRESSGEQYF TRBV4-1 15 . TRBJ2-7 .
TGTGCCAGCAGCTGGTCCCAAGAGACCCAGTACTTC CASSWSQETQYF TRBV7-9 12 . TRBJ2-5 .
TGTGCCAGCAGCTCCATTGGGACTAGCGGGGGGGATGAGCAGTTCTTC CASSSIGTSGGDEQFF TRBV9 16 . TRBJ2-1 TRBD2
TGCGCCAGCAGTCAATCGGAGACCCAGGGAACCTACAATGAGCAGTTCTTC CASSQSETQGTYNEQFF TRBV23-1 17 . TRBJ2-1 .
TGTGCCAGCAGCCCCTCCCACAGGCCCCGCAACTATGGCTACACCTTC CASSPSHRPRNYGYTF TRBV9 16 . TRBJ1-2 .
TGTGCCAGCAGTTCGCGTTGGCTAGCGGGGGGGCCAGATACGCAGTATTTT CASSSRWLAGGPDTQYF TRBV6-2/TRBV6-3 17 once TRBJ2-3 TRBD2